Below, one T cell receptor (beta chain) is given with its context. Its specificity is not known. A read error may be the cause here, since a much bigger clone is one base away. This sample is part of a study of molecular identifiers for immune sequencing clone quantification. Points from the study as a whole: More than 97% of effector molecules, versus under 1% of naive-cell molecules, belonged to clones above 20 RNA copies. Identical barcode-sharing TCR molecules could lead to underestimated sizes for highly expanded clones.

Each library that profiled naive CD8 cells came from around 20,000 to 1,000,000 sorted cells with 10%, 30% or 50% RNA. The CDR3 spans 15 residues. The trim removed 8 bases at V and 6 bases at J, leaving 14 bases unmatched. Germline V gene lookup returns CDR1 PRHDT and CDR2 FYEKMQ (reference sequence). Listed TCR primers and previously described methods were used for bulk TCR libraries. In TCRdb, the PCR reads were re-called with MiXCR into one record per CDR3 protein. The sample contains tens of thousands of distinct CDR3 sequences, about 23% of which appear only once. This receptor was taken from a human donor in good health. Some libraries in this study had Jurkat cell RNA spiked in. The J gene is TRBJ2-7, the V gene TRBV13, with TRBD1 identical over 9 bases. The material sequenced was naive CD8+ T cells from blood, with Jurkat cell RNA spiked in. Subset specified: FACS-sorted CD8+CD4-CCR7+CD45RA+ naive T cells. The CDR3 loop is CASGSHGTGYFEQYF. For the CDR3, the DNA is TGTGCCAGCGGCTCCCACGGGACAGGGTATTTCGAGCAGTACTTC.